The T cell receptor (beta chain) under discussion was sequenced for a study of cytomegalovirus exposure and HLA in healthy donors. V was pared by 5 bases and J by 7 bases, with 14 bases between. CDR1 is SGHAT, CDR2 FQDESV, per germline (reference sequence). The CDR3 has 14 amino acids. Primers: 60 Vbeta forward and 13 Jbeta reverse. TCRdb's copy holds only in-frame clones and misses some; the assay was immunoSEQ multiplex PCR. The repertoire holds under 150,000 clones, with approximately 78% as singletons. The chain carries TRBV11-1 and TRBJ1-4, with D possibly TRBD1 on 5 matching bases. This TCR came from a human donor in good health. Sequenced: PBMCs. CDR3 residues: CASSHRTEAEKLFF. The CDR3 nucleotides are TGTGCCAGCAGCCACAGGACGGAAGCTGAAAAACTGTTTTTT.